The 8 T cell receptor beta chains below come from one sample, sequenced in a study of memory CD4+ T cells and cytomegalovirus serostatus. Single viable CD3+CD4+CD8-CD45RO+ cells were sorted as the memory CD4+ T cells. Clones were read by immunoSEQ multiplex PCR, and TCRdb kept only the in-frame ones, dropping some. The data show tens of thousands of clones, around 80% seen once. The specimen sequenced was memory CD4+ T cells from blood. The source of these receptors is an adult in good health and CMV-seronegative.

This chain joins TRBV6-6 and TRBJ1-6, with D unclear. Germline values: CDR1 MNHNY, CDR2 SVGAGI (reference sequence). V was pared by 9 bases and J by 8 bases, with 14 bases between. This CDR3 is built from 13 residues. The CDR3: CASLNGDHSPLHF. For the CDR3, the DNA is TGTGCCAGTCTCAACGGGGATCATTCACCCCTCCACTTT.

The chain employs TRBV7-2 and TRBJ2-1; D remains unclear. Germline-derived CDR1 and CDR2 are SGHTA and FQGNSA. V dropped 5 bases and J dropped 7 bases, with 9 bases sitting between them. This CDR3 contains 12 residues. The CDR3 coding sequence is TGTGCCAGCAGCCAAGTGGGGAATGAGCAGTTCTTC. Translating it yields CASSQVGNEQFF. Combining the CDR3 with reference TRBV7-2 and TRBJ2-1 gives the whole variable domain GAGVSQSPSNKVTEKGKDVELRCDPISGHTALYWYRQSLGQGLEFLIYFQGNSAPDKSGLPSDRFSAERTGGSVSTLTIQRTQQEDSAVYLCASSQVGNEQFFGPGTRLTVL.

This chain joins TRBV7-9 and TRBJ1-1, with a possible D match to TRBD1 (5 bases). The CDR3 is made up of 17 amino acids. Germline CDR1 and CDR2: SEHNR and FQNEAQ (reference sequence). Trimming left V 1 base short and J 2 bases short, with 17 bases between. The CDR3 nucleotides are TGTGCCAGCAGCTTAGGGGGTGCTTTTCAGGGAAACACTGAAGCTTTCTTT. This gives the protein CASSLGGAFQGNTEAFF. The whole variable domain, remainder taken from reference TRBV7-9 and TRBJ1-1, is DTGVSQNPRHKITKRGQNVTFRCDPISEHNRLYWYRQTLGQGPEFLTYFQNEAQLEKSRLLSDRFSAERPKGSFSTLEIQRTEQGDSAMYLCASSLGGAFQGNTEAFFGQGTRLTVV.

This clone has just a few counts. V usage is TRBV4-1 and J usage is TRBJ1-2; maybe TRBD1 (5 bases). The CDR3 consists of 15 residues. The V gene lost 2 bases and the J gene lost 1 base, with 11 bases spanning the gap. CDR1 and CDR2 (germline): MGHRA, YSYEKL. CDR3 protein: CASSQRDPLNYGYTF. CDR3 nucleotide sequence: TGCGCCAGCAGCCAAAGGGACCCCCTTAACTATGGCTACACCTTC.

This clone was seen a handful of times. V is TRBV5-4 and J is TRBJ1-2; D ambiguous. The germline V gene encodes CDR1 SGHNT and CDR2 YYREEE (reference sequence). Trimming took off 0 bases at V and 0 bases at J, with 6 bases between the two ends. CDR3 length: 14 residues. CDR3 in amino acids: CASSLEGSNYGYTF. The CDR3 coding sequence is TGTGCCAGCAGCTTGGAGGGATCTAACTATGGCTACACCTTC.

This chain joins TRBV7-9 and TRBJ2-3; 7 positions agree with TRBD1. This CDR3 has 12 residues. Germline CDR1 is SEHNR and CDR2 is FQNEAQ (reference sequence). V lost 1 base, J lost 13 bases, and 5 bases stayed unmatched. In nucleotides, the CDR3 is TGTGCCAGCAGCTTAGACGTACAGGGGAAGTATTTT. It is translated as CASSLDVQGKYF. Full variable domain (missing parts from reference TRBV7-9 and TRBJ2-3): DTGVSQNPRHKITKRGQNVTFRCDPISEHNRLYWYRQTLGQGPEFLTYFQNEAQLEKSRLLSDRFSAERPKGSFSTLEIQRTEQGDSAMYLCASSLDVQGKYFGPGTRLTVL.

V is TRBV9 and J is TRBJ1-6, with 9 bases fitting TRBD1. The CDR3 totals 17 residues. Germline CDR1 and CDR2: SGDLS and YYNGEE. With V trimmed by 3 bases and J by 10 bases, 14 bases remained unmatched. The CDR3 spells CASSARRQGVRGSPLHF. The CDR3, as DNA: TGTGCCAGCAGCGCTAGGAGACAGGGGGTCCGGGGATCACCCCTCCACTTT. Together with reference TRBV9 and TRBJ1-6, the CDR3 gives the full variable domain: DSGVTQTPKHLITATGQRVTLRCSPRSGDLSVYWYQQSLDQGLQFLIQYYNGEERAKGNILERFSAQQFPDLHSELNLSSLELGDSALYFCASSARRQGVRGSPLHFGNGTRLTVT.

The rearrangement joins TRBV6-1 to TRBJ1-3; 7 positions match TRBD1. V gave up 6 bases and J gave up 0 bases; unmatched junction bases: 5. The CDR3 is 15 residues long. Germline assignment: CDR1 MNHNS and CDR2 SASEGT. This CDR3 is CASRLTGRSGNTIYF. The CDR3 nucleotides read TGTGCCAGCAGGCTGACAGGGCGCTCTGGAAACACCATATATTTT.